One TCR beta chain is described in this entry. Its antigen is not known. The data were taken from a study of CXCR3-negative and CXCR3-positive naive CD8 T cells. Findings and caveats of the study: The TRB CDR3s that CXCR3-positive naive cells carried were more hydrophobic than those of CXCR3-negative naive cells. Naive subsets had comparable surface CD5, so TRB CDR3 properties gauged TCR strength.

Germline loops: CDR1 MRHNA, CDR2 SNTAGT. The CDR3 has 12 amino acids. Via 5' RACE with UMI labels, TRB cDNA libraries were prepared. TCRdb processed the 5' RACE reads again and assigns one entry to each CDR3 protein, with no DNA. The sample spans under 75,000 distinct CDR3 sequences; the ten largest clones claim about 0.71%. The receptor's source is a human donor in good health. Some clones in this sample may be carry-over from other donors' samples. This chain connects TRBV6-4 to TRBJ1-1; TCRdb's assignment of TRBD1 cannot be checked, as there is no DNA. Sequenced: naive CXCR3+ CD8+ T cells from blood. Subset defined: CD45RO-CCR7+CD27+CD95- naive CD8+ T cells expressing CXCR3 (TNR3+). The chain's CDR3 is CASSRSSAGGFF.